This T cell receptor (beta chain) is from a study of blood T cell repertoires in COVID-19 (dated by TCRdb to 2020 to 2022). As for the study more broadly: Collaborator samples came from the United States, Italy and Spain and covered acute and convalescent phases of COVID-19. Samples came from the ongoing ImmuneRACE study (first 160 participants) plus 1,254 subjects from 6 global collaborators. Where HLA class I and class II types were available, the types were taken from metadata supplied by the sample provider, not from assay-based typing. The dataset comprised deeply sampled blood TCRbeta repertoires from subjects exposed to, actively infected with, or recovered from COVID-19. The repertoires were released in a freely available public database intended as a resource for research on the immune response to SARS-CoV-2. A de-identified subject ID, COVID-19 status, age in years and sex were almost always included in the sample metadata. The prospective study material was composed of cDNA or gDNA derived from T cells, B-cell-depleted T cells, or PBMCs. Points the paper makes about the study in general: How much clinical and demographic metadata was included differed by source and by participant, and the metadata was provided uncurated.

Enrolling through a virtual design, the prospective study's participants ranged in age from roughly 18 to 95 years and lived across about two dozen United States geographic areas. To assign participants to cohorts, the prospective study relied on clinical history that participants themselves reported in a screening survey and a study questionnaire. For ImmuneRACE Cohort 3, a participant was defined as recovered based on two consecutive negative NP/OP PCR tests, clearance by a healthcare professional, or resolution of symptoms. Each participant in the prospective study had whole blood, serum and a nasopharyngeal or oropharyngeal swab collected by mobile phlebotomists. Participants in the prospective study had the option to provide additional blood draws and questionnaires over a roughly 2-month period. Prospective study blood samples were shipped either frozen or at room temperature before DNA extraction.

The CDR3 runs 14 amino acids, cysteine and phenylalanine included. CDR3 DNA is the only sequence kept; it has 42 bases, read in frame from the first base. On this clone: Its antigen is currently not known. Base qualities are not at hand, and no much larger clone is one base apart.

TCRbeta CDR3 regions were amplified from genomic DNA using the immunoSEQ Assay, a bias-controlled multiplex PCR. The study's own analysis went as follows. The number of nucleated cells in each sample was estimated from the amplification of reference gene primers within the assay. To quantify the absolute abundance of each unique TCRbeta CDR3 rearrangement, sequence reads were collapsed and filtered. For each sample, productive Simpson clonality was calculated as the square root of Simpson's diversity index over productive rearrangements. In TCRdb, the immuneACCESS table is reduced to in-frame sequences with V and J assigned. These tables do not hold every clone; where another copy was compared, an unresolved V gene accounts for under half, and the others remain unexplained. Clone size and the V and J calls come from that table; the DNA yielded D and trimming. Within this sample are 450,000 to 500,000 clones, with 88% of them counted one time only. The ten largest clones take up around 7.9% of the sample.

This TCR came from a woman aged 55-70 years who had recovered from COVID-19. Sequencing was performed on PBMCs or T cells enriched from blood (not recorded which). The V gene is TRBV12-2 and the J gene is TRBJ1-2; TRBD1 reflects the table's D call only, with no check against the DNA. TRBV12-2 is a known pseudogene. The CDR3 region has the sequence CASRGLTGGSGYTF. Here is the DNA: TGTGCAAGTCGCGGACTGACAGGGGGCAGTGGCTACACCTTC.